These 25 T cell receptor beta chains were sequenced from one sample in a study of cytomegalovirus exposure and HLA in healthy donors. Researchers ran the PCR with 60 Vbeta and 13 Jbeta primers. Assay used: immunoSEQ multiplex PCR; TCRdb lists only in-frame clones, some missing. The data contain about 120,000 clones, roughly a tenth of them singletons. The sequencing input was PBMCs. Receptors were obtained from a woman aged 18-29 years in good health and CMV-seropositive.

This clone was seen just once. The CDR3: CASSPGQYESHSGANVLTF. Here the CDR3 DNA reads TGTGCCAGCTCACCGGGACAGTACGAATCCCACTCTGGGGCCAACGTCCTGACTTTC. The chain links TRBV18 to TRBJ2-6, with TRBD1 matching 7 bases. The CDR3 has 19 amino acids. V trimming: 3 bases; J trimming: 0 bases; junction bases outside the gene matches: 11. Germline assignment: CDR1 KGHSH and CDR2 LQKENI.

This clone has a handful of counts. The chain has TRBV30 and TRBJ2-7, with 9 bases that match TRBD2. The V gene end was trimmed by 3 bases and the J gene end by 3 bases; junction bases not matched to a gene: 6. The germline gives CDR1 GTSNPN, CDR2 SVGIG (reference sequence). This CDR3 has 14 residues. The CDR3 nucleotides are TGTGCCTGGAGAGATAGCGGGGGAAGCTACGAGCAGTACTTC. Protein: CAWRDSGGSYEQYF.

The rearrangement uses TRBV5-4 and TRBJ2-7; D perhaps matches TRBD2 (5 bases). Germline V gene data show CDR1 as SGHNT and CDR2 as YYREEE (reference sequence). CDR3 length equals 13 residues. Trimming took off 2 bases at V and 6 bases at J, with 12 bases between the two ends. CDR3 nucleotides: TGTGCCAGCAGCTTCGGGTCCCGGGGCGAGCAGTACTTC. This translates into CASSFGSRGEQYF. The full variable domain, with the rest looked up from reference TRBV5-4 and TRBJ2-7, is ETGVTQSPTHLIKTRGQQVTLRCSSQSGHNTVSWYQQALGQGPQFIFQYYREEENGRGNFPPRFSGLQFPNYSSELNVNALELDDSALYLCASSFGSRGEQYFGPGTRLTVT.

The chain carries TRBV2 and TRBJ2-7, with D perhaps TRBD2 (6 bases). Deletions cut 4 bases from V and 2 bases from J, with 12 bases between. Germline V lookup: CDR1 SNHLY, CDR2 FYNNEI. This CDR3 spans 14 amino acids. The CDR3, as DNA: TGTGCCAGCAGTGGGTCTAGCGTCACCTACGAGCAGTACTTC. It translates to CASSGSSVTYEQYF.

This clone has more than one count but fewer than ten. As DNA, the CDR3 is TGTGCCAGCAGCTTAGGTAGCGGCCAACGGGAGACCCAGTACTTC. Translated: CASSLGSGQRETQYF. V and J are TRBV11-1 and TRBJ2-5, with D perhaps TRBD2 (6 bases). V lost 1 base, J lost 5 bases, and 14 bases lay in between. This CDR3 region has 15 residues. Germline loops: CDR1 SGHAT, CDR2 FQDESV (reference sequence).

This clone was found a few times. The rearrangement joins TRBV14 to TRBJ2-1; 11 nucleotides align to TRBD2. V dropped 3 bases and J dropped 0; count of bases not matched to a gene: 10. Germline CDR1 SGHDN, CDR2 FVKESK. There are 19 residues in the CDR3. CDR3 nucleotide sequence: TGTGCCAGCAGCCACACAGGGACTAGCGGAGGGAGCTCCTACAATGAGCAGTTCTTC. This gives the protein CASSHTGTSGGSSYNEQFF.

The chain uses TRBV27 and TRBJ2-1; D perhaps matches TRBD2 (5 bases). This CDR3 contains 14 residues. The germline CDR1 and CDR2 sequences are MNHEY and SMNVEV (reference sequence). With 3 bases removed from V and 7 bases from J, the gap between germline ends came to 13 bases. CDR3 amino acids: CASSFSGEGNEQFF. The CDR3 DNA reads TGTGCCAGCAGTTTCAGCGGAGAGGGTAATGAGCAGTTCTTC.

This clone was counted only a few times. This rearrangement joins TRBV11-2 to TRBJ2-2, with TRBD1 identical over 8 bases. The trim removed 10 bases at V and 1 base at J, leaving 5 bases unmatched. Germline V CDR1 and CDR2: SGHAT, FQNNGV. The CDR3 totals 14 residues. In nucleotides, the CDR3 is TGTGCCACCCACGGACAGGGGAACACCGGGGAGCTGTTTTTT. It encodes CATHGQGNTGELFF.

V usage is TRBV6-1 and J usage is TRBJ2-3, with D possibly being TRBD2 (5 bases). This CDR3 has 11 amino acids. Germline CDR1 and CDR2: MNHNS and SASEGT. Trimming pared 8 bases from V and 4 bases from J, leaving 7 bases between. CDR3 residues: CASARADTQYF. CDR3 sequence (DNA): TGTGCCAGCGCGAGGGCAGATACGCAGTATTTT.

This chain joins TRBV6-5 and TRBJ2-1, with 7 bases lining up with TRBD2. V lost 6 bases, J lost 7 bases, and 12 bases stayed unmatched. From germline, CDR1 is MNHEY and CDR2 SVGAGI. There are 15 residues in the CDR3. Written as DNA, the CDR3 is TGTGCCAGCAGGCGGCGACTAGCTAGGGCGAATGAGCAGTTCTTC. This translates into CASRRRLARANEQFF.

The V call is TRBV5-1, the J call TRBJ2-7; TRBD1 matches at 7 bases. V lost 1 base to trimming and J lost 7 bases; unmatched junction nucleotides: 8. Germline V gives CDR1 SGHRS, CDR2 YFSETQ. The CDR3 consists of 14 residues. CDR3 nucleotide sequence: TGCGCCAGCAGCTTGTCGGGGACAGCGAGGGAGCAGTACTTC. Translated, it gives CASSLSGTAREQYF. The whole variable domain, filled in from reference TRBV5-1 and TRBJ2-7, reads KAGVTQTPRYLIKTRGQQVTLSCSPISGHRSVSWYQQTPGQGLQFLFEYFSETQRNKGNFPGRFSGRQFSNSRSEMNVSTLELGDSALYLCASSLSGTAREQYFGPGTRLTVT.

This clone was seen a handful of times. CDR3 residues: CASSDNPGYEQYF. The CDR3 nucleotides are TGTGCCAGCAGTGACAATCCAGGGTACGAGCAGTACTTC. This rearrangement joins TRBV6-6 to TRBJ2-7; D possibly corresponds to TRBD1 (5 bases). V gave up 5 bases and J gave up 4 bases, with 12 bases separating them. The CDR3 is made up of 13 amino acids. Germline loops: CDR1 MNHNY, CDR2 SVGAGI (reference sequence).

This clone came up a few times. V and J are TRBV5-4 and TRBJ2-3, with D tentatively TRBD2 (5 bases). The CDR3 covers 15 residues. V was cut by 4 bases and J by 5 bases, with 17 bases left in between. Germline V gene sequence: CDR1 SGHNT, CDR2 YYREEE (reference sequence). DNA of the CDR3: TGTGCCAGCAGCCCCGGAGGTGGTTCTGTAGATACGCAGTATTTT. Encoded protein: CASSPGGGSVDTQYF.

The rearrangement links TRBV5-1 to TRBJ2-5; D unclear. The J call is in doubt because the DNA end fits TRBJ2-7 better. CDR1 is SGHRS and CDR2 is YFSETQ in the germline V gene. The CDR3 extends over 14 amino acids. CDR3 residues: CASSLVSGAYEQYF. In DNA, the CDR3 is TGCGCCAGCAGCTTGGTTTCTGGTGCCTACGAGCAGTACTTC.

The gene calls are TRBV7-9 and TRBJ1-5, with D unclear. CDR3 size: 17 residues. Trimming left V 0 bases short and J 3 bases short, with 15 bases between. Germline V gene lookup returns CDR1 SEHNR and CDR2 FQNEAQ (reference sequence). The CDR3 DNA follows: TGTGCCAGCAGCTTAGCGGTGTCCCCCAGCGACAATCAGCCCCAGCATTTT. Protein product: CASSLAVSPSDNQPQHF.

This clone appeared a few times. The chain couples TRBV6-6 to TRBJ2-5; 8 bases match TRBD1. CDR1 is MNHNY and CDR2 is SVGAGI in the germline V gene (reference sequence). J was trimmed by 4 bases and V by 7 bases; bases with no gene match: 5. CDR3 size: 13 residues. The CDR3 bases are TGTGCCAGCACTATAGGACAGGGAGAGACCCAGTACTTC. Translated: CASTIGQGETQYF.

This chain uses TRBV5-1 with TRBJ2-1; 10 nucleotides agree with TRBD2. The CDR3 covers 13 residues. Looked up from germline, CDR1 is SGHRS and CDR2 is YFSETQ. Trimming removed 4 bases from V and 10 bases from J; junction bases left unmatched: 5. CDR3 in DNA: TGCGCCAGCAGCCTTAGCGGGAGGCCAGAGCAGTTCTTC. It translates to CASSLSGRPEQFF.

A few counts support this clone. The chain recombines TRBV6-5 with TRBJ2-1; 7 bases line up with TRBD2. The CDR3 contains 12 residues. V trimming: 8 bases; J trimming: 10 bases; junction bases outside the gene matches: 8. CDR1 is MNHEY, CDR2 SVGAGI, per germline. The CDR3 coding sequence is TGTGCCAGCCGGCGGGAGATGGGGGAGCAGTTCTTC. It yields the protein CASRREMGEQFF.

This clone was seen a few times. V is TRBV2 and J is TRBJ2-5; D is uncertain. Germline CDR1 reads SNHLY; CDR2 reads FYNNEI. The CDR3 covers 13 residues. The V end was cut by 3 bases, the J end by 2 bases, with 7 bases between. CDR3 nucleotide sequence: TGTGCCAGCAGTGACCAGCGACAAGAGACCCAGTACTTC. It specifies CASSDQRQETQYF.

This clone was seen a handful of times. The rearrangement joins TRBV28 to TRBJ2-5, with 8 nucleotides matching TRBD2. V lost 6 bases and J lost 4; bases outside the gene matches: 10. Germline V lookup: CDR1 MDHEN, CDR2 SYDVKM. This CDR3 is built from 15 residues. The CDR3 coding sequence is TGTGCCAGCAGCCATGGACTAGCAGCAGGAGAGACCCAGTACTTC. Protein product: CASSHGLAAGETQYF.

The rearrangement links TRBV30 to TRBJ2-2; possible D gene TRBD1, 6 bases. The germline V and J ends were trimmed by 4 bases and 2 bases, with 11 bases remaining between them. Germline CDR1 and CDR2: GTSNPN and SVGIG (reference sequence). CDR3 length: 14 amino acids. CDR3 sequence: CAWTDRINTGELFF. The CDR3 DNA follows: TGTGCCTGGACAGACAGGATAAACACCGGGGAGCTGTTTTTT. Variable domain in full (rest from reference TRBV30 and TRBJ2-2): SQTIHQWPATLVQPVGSPLSLECTVEGTSNPNLYWYRQAAGRGLQLLFYSVGIGQISSEVPQNLSASRPQDRQFILSSKKLLLSDSGFYLCAWTDRINTGELFFGEGSRLTVL.

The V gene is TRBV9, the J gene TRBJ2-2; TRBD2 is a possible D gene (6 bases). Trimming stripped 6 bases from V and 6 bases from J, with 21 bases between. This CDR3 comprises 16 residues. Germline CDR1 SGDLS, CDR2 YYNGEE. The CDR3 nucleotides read TGTGCCAGCACCGTGGGTGGCGGGACCGTACCCGGGGAGCTGTTTTTT. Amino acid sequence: CASTVGGGTVPGELFF.

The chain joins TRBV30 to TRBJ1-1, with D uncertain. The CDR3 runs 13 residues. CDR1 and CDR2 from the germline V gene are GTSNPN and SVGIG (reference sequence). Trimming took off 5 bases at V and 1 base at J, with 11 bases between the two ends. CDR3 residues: CAWCLGRNTEAFF. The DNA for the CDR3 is TGTGCCTGGTGTTTGGGGAGGAACACTGAAGCTTTCTTT.

Written as DNA, the CDR3 is TGTGCCAGCAGCGTCGACAGGGTATCGTACAATGAGCAGTTCTTC. Translated: CASSVDRVSYNEQFF. The chain is built from TRBV9 and TRBJ2-1; TRBD1 aligns across 7 bases. In germline, CDR1 is SGDLS, CDR2 YYNGEE. The V segment lost 2 bases and the J segment 4 bases; nucleotides outside the gene matches: 6. The CDR3 extends over 15 amino acids.

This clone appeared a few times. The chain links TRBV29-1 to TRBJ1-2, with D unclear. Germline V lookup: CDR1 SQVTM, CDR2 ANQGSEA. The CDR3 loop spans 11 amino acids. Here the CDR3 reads CSLKANYGYTF. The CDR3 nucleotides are TGCAGTTTAAAAGCGAACTATGGCTACACCTTC. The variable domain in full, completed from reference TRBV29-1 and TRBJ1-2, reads SAVISQKPSRDICQRGTSLTIQCQVDSQVTMMFWYRQQPGQSLTLIATANQGSEATYESGFVIDKFPISRPNLTFSTLTVSNMSPEDSSIYLCSLKANYGYTFGSGTRLTVV.